This T cell receptor (beta chain) was recovered during a study of spatial heterogeneity in lung cancer. Study summary: For the average unique TCR and UMI combination, more than ten occurrences appeared in raw reads.

Time point specified: sample taken at primary tumor resection. V lost 5 bases, J lost 7 bases, and 20 bases lay in between. The CDR3 covers 15 residues. CDR1 and CDR2 from the germline V gene are MNHEY and SMNVEV (reference sequence). Each molecule of TCR cDNA was tagged with one unique molecular identifier. A single record per CDR3 protein comes from TCRdb applying MiXCR to the 5' RACE reads. The table has some 100,000 distinct CDR3 sequences, 9.5% to 15% seen once. The receptor comes from a male donor with early-stage non-small cell lung cancer. V usage is TRBV27 and J usage is TRBJ1-2, with D uncertain. Sequences were derived from PBMCs, sampled at surgery. The CDR3: CASSPTGIGTRGYTF. For the CDR3, the DNA is TGTGCCAGCAGTCCGACCGGGATAGGTACACGTGGCTACACCTTC.